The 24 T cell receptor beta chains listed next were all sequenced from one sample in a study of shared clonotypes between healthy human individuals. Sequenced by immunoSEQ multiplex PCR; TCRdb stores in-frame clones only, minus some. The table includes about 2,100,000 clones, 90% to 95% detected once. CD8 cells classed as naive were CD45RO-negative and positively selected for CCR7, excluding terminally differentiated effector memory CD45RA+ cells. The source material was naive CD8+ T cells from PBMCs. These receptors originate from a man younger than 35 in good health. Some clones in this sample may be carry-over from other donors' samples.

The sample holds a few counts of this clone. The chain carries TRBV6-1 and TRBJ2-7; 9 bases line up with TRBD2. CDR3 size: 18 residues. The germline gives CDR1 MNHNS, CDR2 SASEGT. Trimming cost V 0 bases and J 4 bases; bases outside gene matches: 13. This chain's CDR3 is CASSEAMIGGRALYEQYF. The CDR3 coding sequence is TGTGCCAGCAGTGAAGCGATGATTGGCGGGAGGGCCCTATACGAGCAGTACTTC.

The CDR3 protein is CASSLGGAFYEQYF. The CDR3 DNA reads TGTGCCAGCAGCTTAGGAGGGGCCTTTTACGAGCAGTACTTC. V usage is TRBV13 and J usage is TRBJ2-7; tentative D call: TRBD1 (5 bases). Per the germline V gene, CDR1 is PRHDT and CDR2 is FYEKMQ (reference sequence). The CDR3 sequence is 14 residues long. Trimming took 0 bases from V and 4 from J, leaving 10 bases between them.

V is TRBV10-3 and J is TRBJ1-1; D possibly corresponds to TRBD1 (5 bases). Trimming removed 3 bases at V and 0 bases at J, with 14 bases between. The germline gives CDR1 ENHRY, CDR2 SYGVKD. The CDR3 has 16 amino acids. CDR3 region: CAISEGVGTMNTEAFF. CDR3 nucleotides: TGTGCCATCAGTGAAGGGGTGGGCACGATGAACACTGAAGCTTTCTTT.

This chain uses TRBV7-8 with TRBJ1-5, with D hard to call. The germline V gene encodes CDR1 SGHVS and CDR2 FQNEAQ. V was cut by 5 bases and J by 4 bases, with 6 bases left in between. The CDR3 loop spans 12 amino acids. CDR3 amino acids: CASSPNNQPQHF. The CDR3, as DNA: TGTGCCAGCAGCCCTAATAATCAGCCCCAGCATTTT.

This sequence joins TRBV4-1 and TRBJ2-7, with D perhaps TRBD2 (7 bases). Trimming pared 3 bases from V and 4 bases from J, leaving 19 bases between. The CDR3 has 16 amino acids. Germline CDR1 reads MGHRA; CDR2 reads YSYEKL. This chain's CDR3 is CASSHIRARGTYEQYF. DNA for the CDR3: TGCGCCAGCAGCCACATTCGCGCGCGGGGGACATACGAGCAGTACTTC.

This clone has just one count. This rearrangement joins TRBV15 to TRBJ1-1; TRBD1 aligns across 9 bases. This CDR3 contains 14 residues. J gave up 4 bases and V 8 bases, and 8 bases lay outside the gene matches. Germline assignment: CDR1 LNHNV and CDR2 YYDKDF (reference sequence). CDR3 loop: CATRGQGWATEAFF. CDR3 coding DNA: TGTGCCACCCGGGGACAGGGTTGGGCCACTGAAGCTTTCTTT. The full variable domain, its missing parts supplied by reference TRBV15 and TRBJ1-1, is DAMVIQNPRYQVTQFGKPVTLSCSQTLNHNVMYWYQQKSSQAPKLLFHYYDKDFNNEADTPDNFQSRRPNTSFCFLDIRSPGLGDTAMYLCATRGQGWATEAFFGQGTRLTVV.

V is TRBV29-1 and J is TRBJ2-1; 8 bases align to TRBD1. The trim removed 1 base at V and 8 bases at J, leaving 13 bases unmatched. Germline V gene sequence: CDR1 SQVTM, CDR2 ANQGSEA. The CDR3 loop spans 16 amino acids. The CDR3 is CSVEGGYGQGIYEQFF. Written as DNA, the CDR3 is TGCAGCGTTGAAGGGGGTTACGGACAGGGTATCTATGAGCAGTTCTTC.

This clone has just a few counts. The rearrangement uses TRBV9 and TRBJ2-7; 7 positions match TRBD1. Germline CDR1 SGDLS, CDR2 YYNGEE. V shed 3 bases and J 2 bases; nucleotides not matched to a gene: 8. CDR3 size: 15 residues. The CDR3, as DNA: TGTGCCAGCAGCGCCTACGCCAGGGGGACCTACGAGCAGTACTTC. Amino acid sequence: CASSAYARGTYEQYF. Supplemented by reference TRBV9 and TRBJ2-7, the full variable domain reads DSGVTQTPKHLITATGQRVTLRCSPRSGDLSVYWYQQSLDQGLQFLIQYYNGEERAKGNILERFSAQQFPDLHSELNLSSLELGDSALYFCASSAYARGTYEQYFGPGTRLTVT.

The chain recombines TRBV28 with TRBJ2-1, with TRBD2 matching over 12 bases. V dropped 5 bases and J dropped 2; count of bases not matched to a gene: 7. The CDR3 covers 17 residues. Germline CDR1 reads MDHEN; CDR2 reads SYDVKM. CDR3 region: CASSRLAGALTYNEQFF. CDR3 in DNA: TGTGCCAGCAGTAGACTAGCGGGAGCCCTCACCTACAATGAGCAGTTCTTC.

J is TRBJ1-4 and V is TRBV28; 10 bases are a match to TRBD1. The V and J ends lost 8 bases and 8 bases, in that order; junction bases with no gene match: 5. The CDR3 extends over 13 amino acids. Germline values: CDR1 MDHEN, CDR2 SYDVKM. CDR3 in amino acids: CASGGTGDEKLFF. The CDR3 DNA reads TGTGCCAGCGGCGGGACAGGGGACGAAAAACTGTTTTTT.

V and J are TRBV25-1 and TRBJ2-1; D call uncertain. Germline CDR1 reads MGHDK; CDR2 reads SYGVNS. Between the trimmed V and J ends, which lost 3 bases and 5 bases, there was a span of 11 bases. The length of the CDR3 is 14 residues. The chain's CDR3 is CASSEGSNHNEQFF. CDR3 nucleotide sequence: TGTGCCAGCAGTGAGGGTAGCAACCACAATGAGCAGTTCTTC.

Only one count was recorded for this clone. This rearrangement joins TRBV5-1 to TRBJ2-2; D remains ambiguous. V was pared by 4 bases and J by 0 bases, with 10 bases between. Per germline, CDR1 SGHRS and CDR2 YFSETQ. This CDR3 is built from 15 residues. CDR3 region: CASSPGRANTGELFF. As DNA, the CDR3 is TGCGCCAGCAGCCCCGGACGGGCGAACACCGGGGAGCTGTTTTTT.

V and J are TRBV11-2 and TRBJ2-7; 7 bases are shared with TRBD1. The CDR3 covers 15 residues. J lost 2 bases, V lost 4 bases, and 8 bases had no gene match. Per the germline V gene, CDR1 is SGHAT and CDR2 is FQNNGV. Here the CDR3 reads CASSSLTGEPYEQYF. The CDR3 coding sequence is TGTGCCAGCAGCTCCCTCACAGGGGAGCCCTACGAGCAGTACTTC.

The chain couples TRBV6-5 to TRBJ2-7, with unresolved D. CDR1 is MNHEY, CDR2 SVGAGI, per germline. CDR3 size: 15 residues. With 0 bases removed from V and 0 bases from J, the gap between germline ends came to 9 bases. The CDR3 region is CASSYSSWASYEQYF. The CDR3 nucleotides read TGTGCCAGCAGTTACTCGTCGTGGGCCTCCTACGAGCAGTACTTC.

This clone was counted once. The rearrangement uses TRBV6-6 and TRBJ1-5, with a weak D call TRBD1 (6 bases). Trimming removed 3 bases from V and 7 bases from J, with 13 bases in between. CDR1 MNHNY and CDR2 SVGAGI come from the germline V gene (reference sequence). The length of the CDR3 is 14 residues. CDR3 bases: TGTGCCAGCAGTTATTGGGGGCTCGGGCAGCCCCAGCATTTT. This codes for CASSYWGLGQPQHF.

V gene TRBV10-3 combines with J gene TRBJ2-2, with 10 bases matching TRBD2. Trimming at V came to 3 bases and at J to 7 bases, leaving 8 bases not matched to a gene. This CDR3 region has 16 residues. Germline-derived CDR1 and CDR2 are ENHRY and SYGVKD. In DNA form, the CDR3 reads TGTGCCATCAGTGAATCTAGCGGGAGCCCCCGCGGGGAGCTGTTTTTT. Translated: CAISESSGSPRGELFF.

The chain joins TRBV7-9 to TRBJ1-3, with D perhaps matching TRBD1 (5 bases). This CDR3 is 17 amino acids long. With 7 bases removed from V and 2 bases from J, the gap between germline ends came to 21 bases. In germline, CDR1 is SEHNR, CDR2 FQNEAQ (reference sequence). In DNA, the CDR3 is TGTGCCAGCACTGAACCCCGGGGCCTGGGGCCTGGAAACACCATATATTTT. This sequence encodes CASTEPRGLGPGNTIYF.

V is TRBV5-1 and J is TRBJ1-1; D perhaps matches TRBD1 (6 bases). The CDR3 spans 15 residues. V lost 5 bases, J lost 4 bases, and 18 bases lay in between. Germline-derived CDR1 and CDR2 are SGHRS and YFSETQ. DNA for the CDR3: TGCGCCAGCAGTTATTCGGGACATAAAACCACTGAAGCTTTCTTT. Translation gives CASSYSGHKTTEAFF.

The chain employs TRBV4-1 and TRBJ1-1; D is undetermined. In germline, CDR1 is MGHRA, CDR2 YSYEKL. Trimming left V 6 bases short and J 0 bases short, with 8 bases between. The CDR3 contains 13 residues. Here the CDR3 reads CASSLLMNTEAFF. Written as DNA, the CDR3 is TGCGCCAGCAGTCTCCTCATGAACACTGAAGCTTTCTTT.

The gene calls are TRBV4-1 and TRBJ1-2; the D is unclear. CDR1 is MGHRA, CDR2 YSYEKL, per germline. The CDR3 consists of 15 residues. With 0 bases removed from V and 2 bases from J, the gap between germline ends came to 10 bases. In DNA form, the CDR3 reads TGCGCCAGCAGCCAAGATTCTGGGCGAAACTATGGCTACACCTTC. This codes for CASSQDSGRNYGYTF.

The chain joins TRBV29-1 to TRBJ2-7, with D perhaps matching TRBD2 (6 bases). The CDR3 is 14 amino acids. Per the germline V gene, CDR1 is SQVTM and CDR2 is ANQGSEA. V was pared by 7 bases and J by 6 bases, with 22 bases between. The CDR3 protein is CSATDGGGSTEQYF. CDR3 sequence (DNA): TGCAGCGCCACGGATGGGGGAGGATCGACCGAGCAGTACTTC.

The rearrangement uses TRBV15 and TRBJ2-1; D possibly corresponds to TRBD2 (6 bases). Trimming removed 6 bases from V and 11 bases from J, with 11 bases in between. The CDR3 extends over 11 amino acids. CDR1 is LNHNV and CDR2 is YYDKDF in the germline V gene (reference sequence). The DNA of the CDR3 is TGTGCCACCAGGGAGGGGAAACAGCAGTTCTTC. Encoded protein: CATREGKQQFF.

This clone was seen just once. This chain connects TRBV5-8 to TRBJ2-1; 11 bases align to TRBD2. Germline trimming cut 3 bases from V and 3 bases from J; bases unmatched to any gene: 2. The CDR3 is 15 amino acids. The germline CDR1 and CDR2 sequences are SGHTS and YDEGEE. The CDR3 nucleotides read TGTGCCAGCAGCTCGGGACTAGCGGTCTACAATGAGCAGTTCTTC. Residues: CASSSGLAVYNEQFF.

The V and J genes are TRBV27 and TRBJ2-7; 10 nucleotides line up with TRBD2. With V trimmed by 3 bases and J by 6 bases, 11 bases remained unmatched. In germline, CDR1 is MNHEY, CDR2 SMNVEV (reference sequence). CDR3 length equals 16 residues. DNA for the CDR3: TGTGCCAGCAGTTTCGTCCAAGCGGGAGGGCCAGTCGAGCAGTACTTC. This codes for CASSFVQAGGPVEQYF.